A single TCR beta chain is shown here with its context. Its antigen remains unidentified. No clone much larger than this one lies a single base away; base qualities are absent. These data belong to a study of T cells in localized non-small cell lung cancer (dated by TCRdb to the early 2020s). For the study in its entirety: Comparing tumors with uninvolved tumor-adjacent lungs, the study looked at the T cell repertoires of approximately 240 patients with early-stage NSCLC. The cohort was made up of 236 treatment-naive NSCLC patients whose localized lung tumors had been resected. The mean age of the NSCLC patients was about 67 years, with 120 to 150 men and about a hundred women.

Relative to germline, V is 6 bases shorter and J is 9 bases shorter, with 21 bases between their ends. The CDR3 spans 15 residues, from the cysteine through the phenylalanine. CDR3 DNA only is kept here, 45 bases in frame from base 1. The CDR1 and CDR2 encoded by the germline V gene (reference sequence) are LNHDA and SQIVND. TCR beta CDR3 regions were sequenced from DNA using the immunoSEQ Assay. The original methods were these. T cell density was computed as TCR beta template counts normalized to usable DNA estimated by amplifying housekeeping genes. The preseqR package was used to estimate richness by extrapolating to 400,000 templates for PBMC samples and to 120,000 templates for tissue samples. Clonality was taken to be one minus Pielou's evenness. To identify tissue-enriched TCRs, differential abundance testing was run on productive amino-acid clonotypes with a minimum total count of 5 and an alpha of 0.1. The Jaccard Index and the Morisita Overlap Index were used to measure repertoire overlap between compartments. GLIPH grouped TCR beta CDR3s together with public tetramer-defined viral CDR3s, and a viral motif had to include at least three viral sequences and also show V-gene enrichment. The immuneACCESS repertoire file appears here via TCRdb, limited to in-frame rearrangements. These files lack a portion of the clones; in checked studies, under half of the deficit traces to unresolved V genes, and the cause of the others is not known. V and J calls and clone size come straight from that table; D and trimming were deduced from the DNA. This sample gives tens of thousands of clones in total; under 95% of them show up just once. Of the sample, over 25% falls within the top ten clones.

Paper-wide results and their limitations: A median of 57 of the top 100 tumor clones turned up in the paired uninvolved adjacent lung, and around 27 of those clones also ranked among the top 100 of that same adjacent lung. Uninvolved tumor-adjacent lung showed the highest T cell clonality, higher than tumor, which suggests more focused antigenic responses in the uninvolved tumor-adjacent lung. Longer overall survival was associated with higher blood T cell density, whereas shorter survival was associated with higher adjacent-lung clonality. Since the design was exploratory, TCR variables were selected using unadjusted p-values with no false-discovery rate correction. Because multi-region tumor sequencing was not performed, intratumor heterogeneity could not be ruled out.

At diagnosis, peripheral blood, uninvolved tumor-adjacent lung and tumor were collected and were preserved as a mix of fresh-frozen and FFPE material. For TCR repertoire profiling, blood samples were analyzed as peripheral blood mononuclear cells. The V and J segments used are TRBV19 and TRBJ1-5, with TRBD1 perhaps the D gene, on 5 matching bases. This clonotype was obtained from a female donor of 60 years or more with stage I lung adenocarcinoma. This sample comprised peripheral blood, obtained before any cancer treatment. The CDR3: CASRWSRQGGWPQHF. The nucleotide sequence is TGTGCCAGTAGGTGGAGTCGTCAGGGAGGGTGGCCCCAGCATTTT.